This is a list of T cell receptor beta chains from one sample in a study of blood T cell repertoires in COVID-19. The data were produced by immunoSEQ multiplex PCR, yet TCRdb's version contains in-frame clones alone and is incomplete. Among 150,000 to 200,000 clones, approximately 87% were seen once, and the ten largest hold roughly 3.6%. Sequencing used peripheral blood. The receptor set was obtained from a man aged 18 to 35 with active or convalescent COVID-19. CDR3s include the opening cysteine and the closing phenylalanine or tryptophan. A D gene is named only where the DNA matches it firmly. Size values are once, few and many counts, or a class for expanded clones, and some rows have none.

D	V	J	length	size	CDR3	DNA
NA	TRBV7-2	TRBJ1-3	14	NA	CASSSREGDGTIYF	TGTGCCAGCAGCTCCCGGGAGGGCGATGGTACCATATATTTT
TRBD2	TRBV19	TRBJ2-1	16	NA	CASSPTAGGLDNEQFF	TGTGCCAGTAGTCCCACCGCGGGGGGCCTAGACAATGAGCAGTTCTTC
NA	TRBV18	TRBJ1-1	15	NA	CASSPGNRENTEAFF	TGTGCCAGCTCACCTGGGAACAGGGAGAACACTGAAGCTTTCTTT
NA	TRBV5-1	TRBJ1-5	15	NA	CASSPETGRNQPQHF	TGCGCCAGCAGCCCCGAGACAGGTCGCAATCAGCCCCAGCATTTT
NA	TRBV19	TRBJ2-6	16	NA	CASSIGKLSGANVLTF	TGTGCCAGTAGTATCGGGAAGCTTTCTGGGGCCAACGTCCTGACTTTC
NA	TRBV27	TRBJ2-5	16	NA	CASTSLGAGDEETQYF	TGTGCCAGCACCTCTCTGGGGGCGGGAGACGAAGAGACCCAGTACTTC
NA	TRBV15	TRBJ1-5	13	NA	CATRAGLNQPQHF	TGTGCCACCAGGGCGGGTCTAAATCAGCCCCAGCATTTT
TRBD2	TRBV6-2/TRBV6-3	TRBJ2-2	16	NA	CASSQGTSGRTGELFF	TGTGCCAGCAGCCAAGGGACTAGCGGGAGGACCGGGGAGCTGTTTTTT
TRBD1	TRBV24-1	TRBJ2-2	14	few	CATRGQSNTGELFF	TGTGCCACCCGGGGACAGTCGAACACCGGGGAGCTGTTTTTT
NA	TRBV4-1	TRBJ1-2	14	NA	CASSPVGGSYGYTF	TGCGCCAGCAGCCCCGTCGGAGGAAGCTATGGCTACACCTTC
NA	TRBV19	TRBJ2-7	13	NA	CATSPQDTYEQYF	TGTGCCACCAGCCCCCAAGACACCTACGAGCAGTACTTC
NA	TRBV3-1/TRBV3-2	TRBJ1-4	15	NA	CASSPRGGTNEKLFF	TGTGCCAGCAGCCCCCGCGGGGGGACTAATGAAAAACTGTTTTTT
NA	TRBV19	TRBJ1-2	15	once	CASRPEAGVFAGYTF	TGTGCCAGTAGGCCCGAGGCAGGGGTCTTCGCTGGCTACACCTTC
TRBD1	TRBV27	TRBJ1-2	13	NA	CASSLTGNYGYTF	TGTGCCAGCAGTTTGACAGGGAACTATGGCTACACCTTC
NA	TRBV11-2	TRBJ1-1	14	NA	CASSPRGGGPEAFF	TGTGCCAGCAGCCCCAGGGGCGGGGGCCCTGAAGCTTTCTTT
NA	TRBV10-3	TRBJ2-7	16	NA	CAISESGASGAYEQYF	TGTGCCATCAGTGAGTCGGGGGCTAGCGGTGCCTACGAGCAGTACTTC
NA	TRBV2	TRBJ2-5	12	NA	CATGTRQETQYF	TGTGCCACCGGGACTCGCCAAGAGACCCAGTACTTC
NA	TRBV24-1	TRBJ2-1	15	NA	CATGGSGSTYNEQFF	TGTGCCACCGGAGGAAGCGGCAGTACCTACAATGAGCAGTTCTTC
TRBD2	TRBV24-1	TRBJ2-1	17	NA	CATSGPSGSGSYNEQFF	TGTGCCACCAGTGGCCCTAGCGGGAGCGGGTCCTACAATGAGCAGTTCTTC
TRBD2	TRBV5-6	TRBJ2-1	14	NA	CASSDAGGNNEQFF	TGTGCCAGCAGCGACGCGGGAGGAAACAATGAGCAGTTCTTC
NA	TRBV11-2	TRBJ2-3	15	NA	CASSFKLTSTDTQYF	TGTGCCAGCAGCTTTAAGTTAACTAGCACAGATACGCAGTATTTT
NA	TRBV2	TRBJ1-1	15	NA	CASSAYREKNTEAFF	TGTGCCAGCAGCGCTTACAGGGAAAAGAACACTGAAGCTTTCTTT
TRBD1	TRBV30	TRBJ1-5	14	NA	CAWSSDRVSQPQHF	TGTGCCTGGAGTTCGGACAGGGTGAGTCAGCCCCAGCATTTT
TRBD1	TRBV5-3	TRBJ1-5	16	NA	CASLGDPGQGTQPQHF	TGTGCCAGTCTTGGGGATCCGGGACAGGGGACCCAGCCCCAGCATTTT
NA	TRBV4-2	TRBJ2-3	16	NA	CASSQESLPSTDTQYF	TGTGCCAGCAGCCAAGAGAGTCTACCAAGCACAGATACGCAGTATTTT
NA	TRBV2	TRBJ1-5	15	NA	CASKTSTGANQPQHF	TGTGCCAGCAAGACTTCCACAGGCGCGAATCAGCCCCAGCATTTT
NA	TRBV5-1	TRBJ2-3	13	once	CASSLQASDTQYF	TGCGCCAGCAGCTTGCAGGCGTCCGATACGCAGTATTTT
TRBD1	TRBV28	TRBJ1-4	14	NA	CASSRTRGSGKLFF	TGTGCCAGCAGCCGAACCAGGGGGTCAGGAAAACTGTTTTTT
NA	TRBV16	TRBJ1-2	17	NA	CASSQAGGLGNWYGYTF	TGTGCCAGCAGCCAAGCAGGAGGGTTGGGGAATTGGTATGGCTACACCTTC
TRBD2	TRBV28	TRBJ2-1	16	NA	CASSERGGTTYNEQFF	TGTGCCAGCAGCGAGCGGGGGGGGACGACGTACAATGAGCAGTTCTTC
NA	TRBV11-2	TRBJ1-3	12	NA	CASSISTNTIYF	TGTGCCAGCAGCATTTCTACAAACACCATATATTTT
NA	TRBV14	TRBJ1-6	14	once	CASSQNRGESPLHF	TGTGCCAGCAGCCAAAATCGGGGGGAATCACCCCTCCACTTT
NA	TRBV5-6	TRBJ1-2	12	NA	CASSFGGAGYTF	TGTGCCAGCAGCTTCGGCGGGGCGGGCTACACCTTC
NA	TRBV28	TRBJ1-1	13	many	CATIGVPNTEAFF	TGTGCCACCATAGGAGTACCGAACACTGAAGCTTTCTTT
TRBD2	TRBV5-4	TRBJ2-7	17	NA	CASSKDGGLAGGYEQYF	TGTGCCAGCAGCAAAGATGGGGGACTAGCGGGAGGGTACGAGCAGTACTTC
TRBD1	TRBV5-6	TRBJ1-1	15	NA	CASSPQGGGYTEAFF	TGTGCCAGCAGCCCACAGGGGGGAGGGTACACTGAAGCTTTCTTT
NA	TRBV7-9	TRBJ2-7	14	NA	CASSFSELSYEQYF	TGTGCCAGCAGCTTTAGCGAATTATCCTACGAGCAGTACTTC
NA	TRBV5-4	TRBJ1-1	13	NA	CASRRPQDTEAFF	TGTGCCAGCAGACGACCGCAGGACACTGAAGCTTTCTTT
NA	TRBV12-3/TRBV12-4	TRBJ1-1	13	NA	CASSQGTGNEAFF	TGTGCCAGCAGCCAGGGGACGGGTAATGAAGCTTTCTTT
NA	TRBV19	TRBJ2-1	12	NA	CASSIQGNEQFF	TGTGCCAGTAGTATACAGGGCAATGAGCAGTTCTTC
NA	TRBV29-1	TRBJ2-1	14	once	CSVESPRQYNEQFF	TGCAGCGTTGAAAGTCCGCGGCAGTACAATGAGCAGTTCTTC
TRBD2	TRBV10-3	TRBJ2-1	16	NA	CAISPSIGGAYNEQFF	TGTGCCATCAGCCCTTCAATCGGGGGGGCCTACAATGAGCAGTTCTTC
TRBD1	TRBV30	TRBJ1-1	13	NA	CAWEGQANTEAFF	TGTGCCTGGGAGGGACAGGCGAACACTGAAGCTTTCTTT
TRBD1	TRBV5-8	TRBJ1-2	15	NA	CASSLEDREIYGYTF	TGTGCCAGCAGCTTGGAGGACAGGGAGATCTATGGCTACACCTTC
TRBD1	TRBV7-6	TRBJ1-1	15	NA	CASSPLTGGFTEAFF	TGTGCCAGCAGCCCTTTGACAGGGGGCTTCACTGAAGCTTTCTTT
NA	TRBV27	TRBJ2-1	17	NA	CASSLSKSAVGYNEQFF	TGTGCCAGCAGTTTATCGAAGTCGGCGGTGGGTTACAATGAGCAGTTCTTC
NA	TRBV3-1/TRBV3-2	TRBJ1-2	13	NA	CASSQRSNYGYTF	TGTGCCAGCAGCCAGAGGTCTAACTATGGCTACACCTTC
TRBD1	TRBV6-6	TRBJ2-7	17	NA	CASSPSGGGESSYEQYF	TGTGCCAGCAGTCCCTCAGGGGGCGGAGAGAGCTCCTACGAGCAGTACTTC
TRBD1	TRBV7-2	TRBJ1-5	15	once	CASSLAGTVSQPQHF	TGTGCCAGCAGCTTAGCGGGGACAGTATCACAGCCCCAGCATTTT
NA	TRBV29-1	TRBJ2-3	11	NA	CSVENADTQYF	TGCAGCGTTGAAAACGCGGATACGCAGTATTTT
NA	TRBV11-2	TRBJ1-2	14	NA	CASSSQQGNYGYTF	TGTGCCAGCAGCTCCCAACAGGGTAACTATGGCTACACCTTC
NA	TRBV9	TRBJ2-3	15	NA	CASSNPGGVEDTQYF	TGTGCCAGCAGCAATCCGGGCGGGGTGGAAGATACGCAGTATTTT
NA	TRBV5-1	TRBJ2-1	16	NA	CASSFKAGGSYNEQFF	TGCGCCAGCAGCTTCAAAGCGGGTGGCTCCTACAATGAGCAGTTCTTC
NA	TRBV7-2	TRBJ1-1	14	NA	CASSLGRVNTEAFF	TGTGCCAGCAGCTTAGGGAGGGTGAACACTGAAGCTTTCTTT